Following are 28 T cell receptor beta chains from one sample sequenced in a study of blood T cell repertoires in COVID-19. The table came from immunoSEQ multiplex PCR; TCRdb's copy has only in-frame clones and leaves some out. The repertoire holds a few hundred thousand clones, with approximately 85% as singletons. The sequencing sample was made of peripheral blood. The receptors come from a woman in her seventies with COVID-19, enrolled during active disease.

Only one count was recorded for this clone. CDR3 in DNA: TGTGCCAGCAGTATTGGGGGGGACTATGGCTACACCTTC. This encodes CASSIGGDYGYTF. The chain has TRBV12-3 or TRBV12-4 and TRBJ1-2; TRBD1 might be the D (5 bases). The CDR3 contains 13 residues. V gave up 5 bases and J gave up 3 bases, with 10 bases separating them.

The gene calls are TRBV6-2 or TRBV6-3 and TRBJ1-2; D may be TRBD1 (6 bases). The V end lost 0 bases, the J end lost 6 bases, and 8 bases lay between the germline ends. The CDR3 covers 13 residues. Per the germline V gene, CDR1 is MNHEY and CDR2 is SVGEGT. The CDR3 region has the DNA TGTGCCAGCAGTTACTCGAACAGGGATGGCTACACCTTC. Protein sequence: CASSYSNRDGYTF.

This clone has more than one count but fewer than ten. The chain has TRBV7-9 and TRBJ2-5; unclear D gene. The CDR3 is 14 amino acids. V gave up 3 bases and J gave up 7 bases, with 15 bases separating them. Germline values: CDR1 SEHNR, CDR2 FQNEAQ (reference sequence). Here the CDR3 DNA reads TGTGCCAGCAGCTTCGCCCGTGAGTACGGGACCCAGTACTTC. Translation gives CASSFAREYGTQYF.

J is TRBJ1-3 and V is TRBV5-4; D uncertain. Between the trimmed V and J ends, which lost 4 bases and 4 bases, there was a span of 18 bases. This CDR3 spans 16 amino acids. Germline CDR1 and CDR2: SGHNT and YYREEE (reference sequence). CDR3 DNA: TGTGCCAGCAGCCAAGGAGGGCTAGCTCCCGGAAACACCATATATTTT. It yields the protein CASSQGGLAPGNTIYF.

V usage is TRBV21-1 and J usage is TRBJ1-5; the table gives TRBD1 as D, unverified against the DNA. TRBV21-1 is termed a pseudogene. The CDR3 totals 20 residues. The CDR3 sequence: CASSTGLGDRGRDSNQPQHF. In nucleotides, the CDR3 is TGTGCCAGCAGCACGGGCTTAGGGGACAGGGGGCGCGATAGCAATCAGCCCCAGCATTTT.

This sequence joins TRBV6-5 and TRBJ1-4; possibly TRBD1 for D (5 bases). The CDR3 is 14 amino acids. V was pared by 5 bases and J by 3 bases, with 10 bases between. Looked up from germline, CDR1 is MNHEY and CDR2 is SVGAGI. CDR3 loop: CASSTGGANEKLFF. In DNA, the CDR3 is TGTGCCAGCAGTACCGGGGGGGCTAATGAAAAACTGTTTTTT.

V is TRBV7-2 and J is TRBJ1-6, with 10 bases matching TRBD1. This CDR3 has 16 residues. The V gene end was trimmed by 3 bases and the J gene end by 9 bases; junction bases not matched to a gene: 8. Germline V gives CDR1 SGHTA, CDR2 FQGNSA. This CDR3 reads CASSFSGTGVSSPLHF. CDR3 nucleotide sequence: TGTGCCAGCAGCTTCTCCGGGACAGGGGTCAGTTCACCCCTCCACTTT. The variable domain in full, with the rest retrieved from reference TRBV7-2 and TRBJ1-6, is GAGVSQSPSNKVTEKGKDVELRCDPISGHTALYWYRQSLGQGLEFLIYFQGNSAPDKSGLPSDRFSAERTGGSVSTLTIQRTQQEDSAVYLCASSFSGTGVSSPLHFGNGTRLTVT.

This chain uses TRBV4-3 with TRBJ1-1; TRBD1 matches 10 bases. CDR3 length equals 19 residues. CDR1 LGHNA and CDR2 YSLEER come from the germline V gene. V shed 4 bases and J 0 bases; nucleotides not matched to a gene: 14. This chain's CDR3 is CASSLGQGTPLTMNTEAFF. In DNA, the CDR3 is TGCGCCAGCAGCCTGGGACAGGGGACACCATTAACCATGAACACTGAAGCTTTCTTT.

This clone was counted between two and nine times. The chain employs TRBV2 and TRBJ1-3; D is ambiguous. In germline, CDR1 is SNHLY, CDR2 FYNNEI. The CDR3 runs 16 residues. Trimming cost V 1 base and J 2 bases, with 12 bases left between them. The CDR3 here is CASSEDTTWAGNTIYF. CDR3 nucleotides: TGTGCCAGCAGTGAAGATACTACGTGGGCTGGAAACACCATATATTTT.

The chain combines TRBV19 with TRBJ1-1, with 9 bases fitting TRBD1. The CDR3 consists of 14 residues. Germline CDR1 and CDR2: LNHDA and SQIVND (reference sequence). V shed 8 bases and J 3 bases; nucleotides not matched to a gene: 7. The CDR3 spells CASAADRGDTEAFF. The CDR3 bases are TGTGCCAGTGCCGCCGACAGGGGGGACACTGAAGCTTTCTTT.

This chain joins TRBV9 and TRBJ1-1, with 7 nucleotides matching TRBD1. The CDR3 is 17 residues long. The germline V gene has CDR1 SGDLS and CDR2 YYNGEE. J lost 4 bases, V lost 3 bases, and 15 bases had no gene match. The chain's CDR3 is CASSGGQDLDPSTEAFF. The CDR3 DNA sequence: TGTGCCAGCAGCGGCGGACAGGACCTTGATCCTAGCACTGAAGCTTTCTTT.

In DNA, the CDR3 is TGTGCCAGCAGCTTAGCGTCGTCGACAACGCGGACCCAGTACTTC. Its protein is CASSLASSTTRTQYF. This chain connects TRBV7-2 to TRBJ2-5, with D unresolved. Trimming took off 0 bases at V and 7 bases at J, with 15 bases between the two ends. Germline V gives CDR1 SGHTA, CDR2 FQGNSA. CDR3 size: 15 residues.

This chain links TRBV7-2 with TRBJ2-3; D is uncertain. V dropped 4 bases and J dropped 1 base, with 12 bases sitting between them. This CDR3 comprises 15 residues. CDR1 and CDR2 (germline): SGHTA, FQGNSA. CDR3 sequence (DNA): TGTGCCAGCAGCTCCCAGGCCTCCCGCACAGATACGCAGTATTTT. This codes for CASSSQASRTDTQYF.

This chain links TRBV7-8 with TRBJ1-3; D is uncertain. There are 17 residues in the CDR3. Per the germline V gene, CDR1 is SGHVS and CDR2 is FQNEAQ. V lost 0 bases and J 2 bases, leaving 14 bases between the germline ends. The CDR3 DNA follows: TGTGCCAGCAGCTTAGCGCGGTGGGTCGGCGCTGGAAACACCATATATTTT. It translates to CASSLARWVGAGNTIYF.

The V call is TRBV7-3, the J call TRBJ2-3, with D possibly being TRBD2 (6 bases). This CDR3 is 15 amino acids long. The ends were cut back, 5 bases at V and 3 bases at J, with 15 bases in the middle. Germline V lookup: CDR1 SGHTA, CDR2 FQGTGA. CDR3 loop: CASSPLGGATDTQYF. As DNA, the CDR3 is TGTGCCAGCAGCCCCCTGGGGGGAGCGACAGATACGCAGTATTTT.

The chain couples TRBV4-3 to TRBJ2-2, with D possibly being TRBD1 (6 bases). The germline V gene has CDR1 LGHNA and CDR2 YSLEER. The CDR3 loop spans 16 amino acids. Deletions cut 3 bases from V and 0 bases from J, with 11 bases between. CDR3 nucleotide sequence: TGCGCCAGCAGCCATGCAGACAGGCCGAACACCGGGGAGCTGTTTTTT. Translated, it gives CASSHADRPNTGELFF.

The chain combines TRBV6-2 or TRBV6-3 with TRBJ1-1; D perhaps matches TRBD1 (5 bases). Germline CDR1 MNHEY, CDR2 SVGEGT. The CDR3 covers 15 residues. V lost 5 bases and J 2 bases, leaving 15 bases between the germline ends. CDR3 in DNA: TGTGCCAGCAGTCCCTGGGGCAGGGTTAACACTGAAGCTTTCTTT. This sequence encodes CASSPWGRVNTEAFF.

The chain links TRBV9 to TRBJ1-2; 7 bases agree with TRBD1. The CDR3 loop spans 15 amino acids. The trim removed 4 bases at V and 2 bases at J, leaving 8 bases unmatched. CDR1 SGDLS and CDR2 YYNGEE come from the germline V gene. The CDR3 DNA reads TGTGCCAGCAGCTCAGATCCGACAGGGAACTATGGCTACACCTTC. It yields the protein CASSSDPTGNYGYTF.

The V and J genes are TRBV12-3 or TRBV12-4 and TRBJ2-7, with no clear D. This CDR3 has 13 amino acids. V shed 3 bases and J shed 2 bases, with 8 bases lying between them. The CDR3 DNA reads as TGTGCCAGCAGTTTTATGAGGCCCTACGAGCAGTACTTC. Translation gives CASSFMRPYEQYF.

The chain couples TRBV6-5 to TRBJ1-2; no firm D call. V lost 0 bases to trimming and J lost 2 bases, with 10 bases between them. Germline CDR1 reads MNHEY; CDR2 reads SVGAGI. The CDR3 is 15 residues long. DNA of the CDR3: TGTGCCAGCAGTTACTCGAAACGGGAGAACTATGGCTACACCTTC. It encodes CASSYSKRENYGYTF.

The V call is TRBV11-2, the J call TRBJ2-7; TRBD1 might be the D (6 bases). Germline-derived CDR1 and CDR2 are SGHAT and FQNNGV. The CDR3 loop spans 16 amino acids. The V gene lost 4 bases and the J gene lost 7 bases, with 23 bases spanning the gap. The chain's CDR3 is CASSSTLGQGLGEQYF. Here the CDR3 DNA reads TGTGCCAGCAGCTCCACTCTCGGCCAGGGGCTAGGAGAGCAGTACTTC.

The chain has TRBV5-1 and TRBJ2-3; 10 bases line up with TRBD2. From germline, CDR1 is SGHRS and CDR2 YFSETQ. There are 17 residues in the CDR3. The J segment lost 4 bases and the V segment lost 3 bases, leaving 11 bases of the junction unmatched. CDR3 amino acids: CASSSGLANGGADTQYF. In DNA, the CDR3 is TGCGCCAGCAGCTCGGGACTAGCGAATGGGGGCGCAGATACGCAGTATTTT.

This chain connects TRBV7-2 to TRBJ1-2, with a possible D match to TRBD1 (6 bases). The CDR3 extends over 14 amino acids. Germline CDR1 and CDR2: SGHTA and FQGNSA. V was cut by 5 bases and J by 8 bases, with 18 bases left in between. The CDR3 coding sequence is TGTGCCAGCAGCCAGGGGCCCCCGGGAGGAGGCTACACCTTC. Protein product: CASSQGPPGGGYTF.

This chain links TRBV4-3 with TRBJ2-5; TRBD2 aligns across 7 bases. Unmatched junction bases numbered 16, after V lost 4 bases and J lost 2 bases. Germline CDR1 LGHNA, CDR2 YSLEER. This CDR3 region has 18 residues. This CDR3 reads CASSLSLLVAGSQETQYF. The CDR3 DNA follows: TGCGCCAGCAGCCTGAGTCTATTAGTAGCGGGCTCGCAAGAGACCCAGTACTTC.

The CDR3 region has the DNA TGTGCCAGCAGTCCTGGGACAGGGAGTCTATTGGAAGCTTTCTTT. Encoded protein: CASSPGTGSLLEAFF. The chain employs TRBV2 and TRBJ1-1; 9 bases match TRBD1. Per the germline V gene, CDR1 is SNHLY and CDR2 is FYNNEI. The V segment lost 5 bases and the J segment 8 bases; nucleotides outside the gene matches: 12. This CDR3 has 15 residues.

J is TRBJ2-5 and V is TRBV19; 9 bases align to TRBD1. CDR3 length equals 15 residues. V trimming: 4 bases; J trimming: 4 bases; junction bases outside the gene matches: 7. Germline V CDR1 and CDR2: LNHDA, SQIVND (reference sequence). The CDR3 sequence is CASSNSRTGVETQYF. CDR3 nucleotides: TGTGCCAGTAGTAATAGTAGGACAGGGGTAGAGACCCAGTACTTC.

The chain uses TRBV7-2 and TRBJ1-2; D unresolved. Between the trimmed V and J ends, which lost 5 bases and 2 bases, there was a span of 18 bases. The CDR3 totals 16 residues. Germline V gene lookup returns CDR1 SGHTA and CDR2 FQGNSA. CDR3 region: CASSKSLNTENYGYTF. The CDR3 region has the DNA TGTGCCAGCAGCAAAAGCCTTAATACTGAAAACTATGGCTACACCTTC.

This clone appeared a single time. The V call is TRBV4-3, the J call TRBJ1-2; possibly TRBD1 for D (5 bases). Per the germline V gene, CDR1 is LGHNA and CDR2 is YSLEER. Trimming took 3 bases from V and 5 from J, leaving 10 bases between them. CDR3 length: 13 residues. CDR3 nucleotides: TGCGCCAGCAGCCAGGTGGGGCGTTATGGCTACACCTTC. Translated: CASSQVGRYGYTF.